Shown below are 29 T cell receptor beta chains from a single sample sequenced in a study of blood T cell repertoires in COVID-19. Produced via immunoSEQ multiplex PCR; TCRdb's table is partial and in-frame only. The sample lists 75,000 or so clones; roughly 80% were seen once. What was sequenced was peripheral blood. The receptor source for this set is a man in his sixties with active or convalescent COVID-19.

The V and J genes are TRBV4-1 and TRBJ1-2, with TRBD1 as a possible D gene (5 bases). CDR3 length equals 17 residues. V was trimmed by 1 base and J by 0 bases, leaving 15 bases between them. Per the germline V gene, CDR1 is MGHRA and CDR2 is YSYEKL. This CDR3 reads CASSQGGGASSNYGYTF. DNA of the CDR3: TGCGCCAGCAGCCAAGGTGGAGGGGCCTCCTCTAACTATGGCTACACCTTC.

This chain links TRBV5-1 with TRBJ2-3; the D gene is possibly TRBD1 (6 bases). There are 15 residues in the CDR3. V lost 5 bases, J lost 3 bases, and 16 bases lay in between. Germline values: CDR1 SGHRS, CDR2 YFSETQ. The CDR3 DNA reads as TGCGCCAGCAGAAAATCGGGAAGGGGGACAGATACGCAGTATTTT. Amino acid sequence: CASRKSGRGTDTQYF.

In its sample, this clone was seen a few times. CDR3 coding DNA: TGTGCCAGCAGCCCCTCAGAACACGGCGGCGGGGAGCTGTTTTTT. Translating it yields CASSPSEHGGGELFF. The chain combines TRBV5-4 with TRBJ2-2; D unresolved. The CDR3 contains 15 residues. The germline gives CDR1 SGHNT, CDR2 YYREEE (reference sequence). V was shortened by 4 bases and J by 7 bases, with 17 bases between the two germline ends.

The V and J genes are TRBV4-2 and TRBJ2-3; 10 bases fit TRBD2. The V gene's germline CDR1 is LGHNA and CDR2 YNFKEQ. The J segment lost 5 bases and the V segment lost 3 bases, leaving 14 bases of the junction unmatched. The CDR3 totals 18 residues. CDR3 nucleotides: TGTGCCAGCAGCCAGCCTGGGCTAGCGGGGGCCCCGAAAGATACGCAGTATTTT. Its protein is CASSQPGLAGAPKDTQYF.

This chain joins TRBV7-2 and TRBJ2-5; D ambiguous. This CDR3 spans 11 amino acids. Germline CDR1 reads SGHTA; CDR2 reads FQGNSA. Trimming left V 7 bases short and J 2 bases short, with 5 bases between. The CDR3 DNA is TGTGCCAGCAATCAACAAGAGACCCAGTACTTC. It codes for CASNQQETQYF.

This clone appeared a few times. The chain uses TRBV6-5 and TRBJ2-7, with 10 nucleotides matching TRBD1. CDR3 length equals 14 residues. V gave up 5 bases and J gave up 9 bases; unmatched junction bases: 10. CDR1 is MNHEY, CDR2 SVGAGI, per germline. Here the CDR3 reads CASSIETGGRGQYF. The CDR3 DNA is TGTGCCAGCAGTATCGAGACAGGGGGCAGAGGGCAGTACTTC.

The chain has TRBV18 and TRBJ2-7; the match to TRBD1 covers 9 bases. Germline lookup yields CDR1 KGHSH and CDR2 LQKENI. The J segment lost 3 bases and the V segment lost 5 bases, leaving 5 bases of the junction unmatched. This CDR3 has 14 amino acids. The CDR3 DNA reads TGTGCCAGCTCAGCCGGACAGGGGCGCTACGAGCAGTACTTC. Residues: CASSAGQGRYEQYF.

The V and J genes are TRBV5-6 and TRBJ1-1; no definite D call. The CDR3 has 14 residues. The ends were cut back, 6 bases at V and 0 bases at J, with 12 bases in the middle. CDR1 is SGHDT and CDR2 is YYEEEE in the germline V gene. CDR3 sequence reads: CASTKPEMNTEAFF. The CDR3 coding sequence is TGTGCCAGCACCAAGCCCGAAATGAACACTGAAGCTTTCTTT.

This rearrangement joins TRBV5-4 to TRBJ1-3, with D perhaps matching TRBD1 (6 bases). The germline V and J ends were trimmed by 7 bases and 0 bases, with 8 bases remaining between them. The CDR3 is made up of 13 amino acids. Germline values: CDR1 SGHNT, CDR2 YYREEE (reference sequence). CDR3 residues: CASGTISGNTIYF. The CDR3 DNA sequence: TGTGCCAGCGGGACAATCTCTGGAAACACCATATATTTT.

The table lists this clone with a few counts. The chain uses TRBV5-5 and TRBJ2-3, with TRBD2 matching 7 bases. V dropped 0 bases and J dropped 1; count of bases not matched to a gene: 5. The CDR3 consists of 16 residues. Germline CDR1 is SGHKS and CDR2 is YYEKEE (reference sequence). CDR3 protein: CASSLAPSGGTDTQYF. CDR3 coding DNA: TGTGCCAGCAGCTTGGCCCCCAGCGGGGGCACAGATACGCAGTATTTT.

This chain joins TRBV9 and TRBJ2-4; TRBD1 matches 9 bases. In germline, CDR1 is SGDLS, CDR2 YYNGEE. Trimming at V came to 2 bases and at J to 4 bases, leaving 4 bases not matched to a gene. This CDR3 region has 15 residues. The CDR3 region is CASSVEGQGKNIQYF. As DNA, the CDR3 is TGTGCCAGCAGCGTCGAGGGACAGGGAAAAAACATTCAGTACTTC.

The table lists this clone with a few counts. The chain carries TRBV5-1 and TRBJ1-3; D gene uncertain. CDR1 is SGHRS and CDR2 is YFSETQ in the germline V gene. The V end lost 4 bases, the J end lost 0 bases, and 8 bases lay between the germline ends. CDR3 length: 14 residues. The DNA of the CDR3 is TGCGCCAGCAGCCCAATGAGCTCTGGAAACACCATATATTTT. It codes for CASSPMSSGNTIYF. Full variable domain (missing parts from reference TRBV5-1 and TRBJ1-3): KAGVTQTPRYLIKTRGQQVTLSCSPISGHRSVSWYQQTPGQGLQFLFEYFSETQRNKGNFPGRFSGRQFSNSRSEMNVSTLELGDSALYLCASSPMSSGNTIYFGEGSWLTVV.

This clone was observed once. The chain recombines TRBV7-2 with TRBJ2-1; 14 bases agree with TRBD2. Germline assignment: CDR1 SGHTA and CDR2 FQGNSA. There are 15 residues in the CDR3. Germline trimming cut 3 bases from V and 8 bases from J; bases unmatched to any gene: 3. The CDR3 DNA reads as TGTGCCAGCAGCTTGACTAGCGGGGGGGCTTATGAGCAGTTCTTC. As protein: CASSLTSGGAYEQFF.

The genes are TRBV4-1 and TRBJ2-7; possible D gene TRBD1, 9 bases. The CDR3 runs to 16 residues. Deletions cut 2 bases from V and 3 bases from J, with 17 bases between. Germline lookup yields CDR1 MGHRA and CDR2 YSYEKL. This CDR3 reads CASSQLAGQGLYEQYF. The CDR3 DNA reads as TGCGCCAGCAGCCAATTAGCGGGACAGGGCCTCTACGAGCAGTACTTC.

The chain couples TRBV9 to TRBJ1-2; no firm D call. The germline V gene encodes CDR1 SGDLS and CDR2 YYNGEE. The CDR3 has 13 residues. The V end was cut by 0 bases, the J end by 2 bases, with 5 bases between. CDR3 bases: TGTGCCAGCAGCGTAGGGCTGAACTATGGCTACACCTTC. Encoded protein: CASSVGLNYGYTF.

This chain uses TRBV7-9 with TRBJ1-5; a weak D match, TRBD1 (6 bases). This CDR3 spans 14 amino acids. Germline V lookup: CDR1 SEHNR, CDR2 FQNEAQ (reference sequence). Trimming took off 2 bases at V and 3 bases at J, with 8 bases between the two ends. CDR3 in DNA: TGTGCCAGCAGCTTAAAGGGACACAATCAGCCCCAGCATTTT. Protein: CASSLKGHNQPQHF.

The rearrangement uses TRBV30 and TRBJ1-6; D is possibly TRBD1 (5 bases). The germline V gene has CDR1 GTSNPN and CDR2 SVGIG (reference sequence). The CDR3 contains 17 residues. V was trimmed by 0 bases and J by 0 bases, leaving 12 bases between them. The CDR3 sequence is CAWSVPGKSSYNSPLHF. The DNA for the CDR3 is TGTGCCTGGAGTGTACCAGGGAAAAGCTCCTATAATTCACCCCTCCACTTT. The full variable domain, with the rest looked up from reference TRBV30 and TRBJ1-6, is SQTIHQWPATLVQPVGSPLSLECTVEGTSNPNLYWYRQAAGRGLQLLFYSVGIGQISSEVPQNLSASRPQDRQFILSSKKLLLSDSGFYLCAWSVPGKSSYNSPLHFGNGTRLTVT.

This clone is a singleton in its sample. V and J are TRBV3-1 (or the pseudogene TRBV3-2) and TRBJ2-1; TRBD2 agrees at 12 bases. Germline CDR1 is LGHDT and CDR2 is YNNKEL (reference sequence). The CDR3 runs 15 residues. The V gene end was trimmed by 7 bases and the J gene end by 4 bases; junction bases not matched to a gene: 5. CDR3 loop: CASTLTSGGYNEQFF. Written as DNA, the CDR3 is TGTGCCAGCACCCTAACTAGCGGGGGGTACAATGAGCAGTTCTTC.

J is TRBJ1-6 and V is TRBV9; D remains ambiguous. Germline CDR1 SGDLS, CDR2 YYNGEE. V lost 2 bases and J 10 bases, leaving 16 bases between the germline ends. This CDR3 is built from 15 residues. CDR3 in DNA: TGTGCCAGCAGCGTCGATACAGCTCAGATCTCACCCCTCCACTTT. Protein sequence: CASSVDTAQISPLHF.

This chain links TRBV15 with TRBJ2-1; D gene unclear. CDR1 and CDR2 from the germline V gene are LNHNV and YYDKDF (reference sequence). Trimming shortened V by 6 bases and J by 6 bases, and 15 bases separated the two germline ends. The CDR3 length is 14 residues. CDR3 bases: TGTGCCACCAGTGTTGCTATTCCCACCAATGAGCAGTTCTTC. It yields the protein CATSVAIPTNEQFF.

This clone appeared a single time. CDR3 amino acids: CASKGTGGFFEKLFF. For the CDR3, the DNA is TGTGCCAGTAAGGGGACAGGGGGCTTTTTTGAAAAACTGTTTTTT. This sequence joins TRBV19 and TRBJ1-4, with TRBD1 matching 12 bases. Germline V gene lookup returns CDR1 LNHDA and CDR2 SQIVND (reference sequence). This CDR3 contains 15 residues. The trim removed 7 bases at V and 7 bases at J, leaving 7 bases unmatched.

The V gene is TRBV11-2, the J gene TRBJ2-7; D possibly corresponds to TRBD2 (6 bases). Germline values: CDR1 SGHAT, CDR2 FQNNGV. The CDR3 consists of 15 residues. V lost 1 base to trimming and J lost 3 bases, with 13 bases between them. DNA of the CDR3: TGTGCCAGCAGCTTAGGACAGACGGAGGGCTACGAGCAGTACTTC. This codes for CASSLGQTEGYEQYF.

In its sample, this clone was seen a few times. This chain uses TRBV2 with TRBJ2-7; 7 nucleotides line up with TRBD1. CDR3 length equals 12 residues. V trimming: 10 bases; J trimming: 4 bases; junction bases outside the gene matches: 7. Germline values: CDR1 SNHLY, CDR2 FYNNEI. In nucleotides, the CDR3 is TGTGCCACCACGGGACAGCCTTACGAGCAGTACTTC. It codes for CATTGQPYEQYF.

V gene TRBV11-2 combines with J gene TRBJ1-5; D is ambiguous. Germline V gene sequence: CDR1 SGHAT, CDR2 FQNNGV. This CDR3 spans 13 amino acids. Trimming left V 6 bases short and J 3 bases short, with 9 bases between. The CDR3 DNA sequence: TGTGCCAGCAGTCGGGATGCCAATCAGCCCCAGCATTTT. Translating it yields CASSRDANQPQHF.

The V gene is TRBV3-1 (or the pseudogene TRBV3-2), the J gene TRBJ1-6, with 11 bases identical to TRBD1. There are 15 residues in the CDR3. V trimming: 1 base; J trimming: 9 bases; junction bases outside the gene matches: 2. Germline V lookup: CDR1 LGHDT, CDR2 YNNKEL (reference sequence). This CDR3 is CASSQGTGGFSPLHF. For the CDR3, the DNA is TGTGCCAGCAGCCAAGGGACAGGGGGCTTTTCACCCCTCCACTTT.

The chain carries TRBV7-9 and TRBJ2-5; D unclear. Germline CDR1 is SEHNR and CDR2 is FQNEAQ (reference sequence). Between the trimmed V and J ends, which lost 5 bases and 1 base, there was a span of 8 bases. The CDR3 runs 13 residues. DNA of the CDR3: TGTGCCAGCAGCCCCTCTAGCCAAGAGACCCAGTACTTC. The encoded protein is CASSPSSQETQYF.

The chain joins TRBV18 to TRBJ1-4; tentatively, D is TRBD1 (6 bases). Trimming took off 4 bases at V and 0 bases at J, with 9 bases between the two ends. The CDR3 runs to 15 residues. Germline V CDR1 and CDR2: KGHSH, LQKENI. The CDR3, as DNA: TGTGCCAGCTCACGAGGGGGAGCAACTAATGAAAAACTGTTTTTT. It is translated as CASSRGGATNEKLFF.

The V and J genes are TRBV28 and TRBJ1-4; D ambiguous. The V and J ends lost 2 bases and 10 bases respectively, with 5 bases between them. Germline lookup yields CDR1 MDHEN and CDR2 SYDVKM. The CDR3 totals 11 residues. In nucleotides, the CDR3 is TGTGCCAGCAGTTTAGAGGGAAAACTGTTTTTT. Its translation is CASSLEGKLFF.

This clone was picked up one time. The chain couples TRBV25-1 to TRBJ1-3, with TRBD1 matching 8 bases. Germline-derived CDR1 and CDR2 are MGHDK and SYGVNS. The ends lost 6 bases at V and 3 bases at J; junction bases unmatched: 7. The length of the CDR3 is 15 residues. The CDR3: CASSLQGAHGNTIYF. In nucleotides, the CDR3 is TGTGCCAGCAGCCTCCAGGGGGCGCATGGAAACACCATATATTTT.